These 27 T cell receptor beta chains originate from one sample sequenced in a study of monozygotic twins with inflammatory bowel disease. TCRdb reprocessed the 5' RACE reads and stores each CDR3 protein as one record, lacking DNA. The sample data list a few hundred thousand distinct CDR3 sequences. The sequenced sample consisted of blood. Source of these receptors: a human donor with ulcerative colitis or Crohn's disease, or a healthy co-twin of an affected twin (not recorded which).

The chain couples TRBV3-1 to TRBJ1-4. This CDR3 is built from 13 residues. The germline gives CDR1 LGHDT, CDR2 YNNKEL (reference sequence). The chain's CDR3 is CASSQEVEEKLFF.

The chain's CDR3 is CASSQVFGSTYEQYF. The chain links TRBV4-3 to TRBJ2-7. The CDR3 is 15 residues long. Per germline, CDR1 LGHNA and CDR2 YSLEER.

This chain links TRBV6-2 or TRBV6-3 with TRBJ1-5; the TCRdb call, TRBD1, lacks DNA for checking. Looked up from germline, CDR1 is MNHEY and CDR2 is SVGEGT. The CDR3 runs to 15 residues. The CDR3 spells CASMKGRGVRQPQHF.

J is TRBJ1-4 and V is TRBV5-1. Germline V lookup: CDR1 SGHRS, CDR2 YFSETQ. CDR3 length: 14 amino acids. The CDR3 here is CASSLVAANEKLFF. The full variable domain, in which reference TRBV5-1 and TRBJ1-4 provide the parts outside the CDR3, is KAGVTQTPRYLIKTRGQQVTLSCSPISGHRSVSWYQQTPGQGLQFLFEYFSETQRNKGNFPGRFSGRQFSNSRSEMNVSTLELGDSALYLCASSLVAANEKLFFGSGTQLSVL.

The V call is TRBV7-9, the J call TRBJ2-7. Germline values: CDR1 SEHNR, CDR2 FQNEAQ (reference sequence). The CDR3 totals 13 residues. CDR3 amino acids: CASSWRTSHEQYF.

The rearrangement joins TRBV12-3 or TRBV12-4 to TRBJ2-1; no DNA is available, so the TRBD2 call from TCRdb remains unchecked. The CDR3 runs to 16 residues. The CDR3 sequence: CASSPSRAAIIVEQFF.

The J gene is TRBJ2-7, the V gene TRBV4-1; the D gene TCRdb calls, TRBD1, cannot be checked with no DNA. This CDR3 spans 16 amino acids. The germline gives CDR1 MGHRA, CDR2 YSYEKL. This CDR3 is CASSQVSRTQTYEQYF.

The gene calls are TRBV3-1 and TRBJ2-7; TCRdb returns TRBD1, unconfirmable since there is no DNA. Germline V gene lookup returns CDR1 LGHDT and CDR2 YNNKEL (reference sequence). The length of the CDR3 is 15 residues. The CDR3 region is CASSRTGTAGYEQYF.

The chain employs TRBV27 and TRBJ2-1; TCRdb selects TRBD1, and the lack of DNA leaves this call unchecked. This CDR3 is built from 20 residues. The V gene's germline CDR1 is MNHEY and CDR2 SMNVEV (reference sequence). The CDR3 sequence: CASSQTLIKSGHGFDNEQFF.

The chain is built from TRBV12-3 or TRBV12-4 and TRBJ2-3. The CDR3 is made up of 16 amino acids. The CDR3: CASSFWLAASTDTQYF.

The rearrangement uses TRBV5-4 and TRBJ1-1. From germline, CDR1 is SGHNT and CDR2 YYREEE (reference sequence). The CDR3 contains 13 residues. The CDR3 spells CASSLGGSSEAFF.

The V and J genes are TRBV5-1 and TRBJ2-1; TCRdb's D call, TRBD2, is unchecked because there is no DNA. Germline-derived CDR1 and CDR2 are SGHRS and YFSETQ. The CDR3 contains 15 residues. The CDR3 spells CASSSLAGGRNEQFF.

The V call is TRBV20-1, the J call TRBJ2-7; TCRdb calls TRBD2, which cannot be checked without DNA. Germline-derived CDR1 and CDR2 are DFQATT and SNEGSKA (reference sequence). The CDR3 extends over 15 amino acids. The CDR3 loop is CSARVSEGLSGEQYF.

V and J are TRBV28 and TRBJ1-6; checking the TCRdb D call of TRBD1 is not possible without DNA. Germline V gives CDR1 MDHEN, CDR2 SYDVKM. The CDR3 is made up of 15 amino acids. CDR3 region: CASSFPGGYNSPLHF.

This chain joins TRBV30 and TRBJ2-7. CDR1 is GTSNPN and CDR2 is SVGIG in the germline V gene (reference sequence). This CDR3 spans 12 amino acids. The CDR3 sequence: CAWSVYISEQYF.

V and J are TRBV5-1 and TRBJ2-7; with no DNA, the TCRdb D assignment of TRBD2 cannot be verified. In germline, CDR1 is SGHRS, CDR2 YFSETQ. CDR3 length: 13 amino acids. CDR3 protein: CASSVDPPYEQYF.

The chain combines TRBV7-9 with TRBJ2-2. The V gene's germline CDR1 is SEHNR and CDR2 FQNEAQ (reference sequence). CDR3 size: 14 residues. The CDR3 loop reads CASSLAQDTGELFF.

The chain employs TRBV10-3 and TRBJ2-4. CDR3 length: 19 amino acids. Germline CDR1 ENHRY, CDR2 SYGVKD. This CDR3 is CAISESRDRSLLAKNIQYF.

The J gene is TRBJ1-4, the V gene TRBV6-5. The CDR3 contains 14 residues. In germline, CDR1 is MNHEY, CDR2 SVGAGI. CDR3 region: CASSYSATNEKLFF.

The chain combines TRBV29-1 with TRBJ2-6. The CDR3 totals 14 residues. Germline-derived CDR1 and CDR2 are SQVTM and ANQGSEA. The CDR3 spells CSAYEGSGANVLTF.

The chain joins TRBV5-1 to TRBJ1-5; TCRdb reports TRBD1, a call that lacks DNA to check it against. CDR3 length: 14 amino acids. Germline V gives CDR1 SGHRS, CDR2 YFSETQ. The CDR3 is CASSPAGGDQPQHF.

The genes are TRBV4-3 and TRBJ2-7. In germline, CDR1 is LGHNA, CDR2 YSLEER. This CDR3 region has 15 residues. The CDR3: CASSQARDILYEQYF.

The V call is TRBV5-1, the J call TRBJ1-1. Germline CDR1 reads SGHRS; CDR2 reads YFSETQ. The CDR3 length is 15 residues. CDR3 sequence: CASSLEYPGRTEAFF.

The genes are TRBV6-4 and TRBJ1-6. This CDR3 region has 15 residues. Per germline, CDR1 MRHNA and CDR2 SNTAGT. The CDR3 protein is CASSDRNSYNSPLHF.

CDR3 residues: CASSTRVGRGGYTF. The gene calls are TRBV13 and TRBJ1-2; the TCRdb call, TRBD1, lacks DNA for checking. Germline-derived CDR1 and CDR2 are PRHDT and FYEKMQ (reference sequence). The CDR3 totals 14 residues.

The chain is built from TRBV2 and TRBJ2-4. This CDR3 spans 13 amino acids. In germline, CDR1 is SNHLY, CDR2 FYNNEI. Here the CDR3 reads CASSPDSKNIQYF.

The chain couples TRBV27 to TRBJ1-2; no DNA is available, so the TRBD1 call from TCRdb remains unchecked. CDR1 MNHEY and CDR2 SMNVEV come from the germline V gene (reference sequence). The CDR3 extends over 14 amino acids. The CDR3 region is CASSLRDRVYGYTF.